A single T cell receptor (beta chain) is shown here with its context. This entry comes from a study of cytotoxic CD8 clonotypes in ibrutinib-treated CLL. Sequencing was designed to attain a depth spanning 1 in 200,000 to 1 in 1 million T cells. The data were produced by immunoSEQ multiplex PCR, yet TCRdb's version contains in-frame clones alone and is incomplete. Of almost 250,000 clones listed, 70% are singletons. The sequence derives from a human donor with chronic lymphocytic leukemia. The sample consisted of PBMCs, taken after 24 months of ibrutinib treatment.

CDR3: CASSFTREKLFF. In DNA, the CDR3 is TGTGCCAGCAGTTTCACAAGGGAAAAACTGTTTTTT. This chain joins TRBV6-6 and TRBJ1-4; D uncertain. Deletions cut 4 bases from V and 8 bases from J, with 8 bases between. Germline assignment: CDR1 MNHNY and CDR2 SVGAGI (reference sequence). This CDR3 has 12 amino acids.